This T cell receptor beta chain was sequenced for a study of regulatory T cells in long-lasting Graves disease. Study conclusions and caveats: The study found lower TCR diversity in persistent Graves' patients than in newly diagnosed ones. There were preferences for TRBV28, TRBJ1-2 and TRBJ2-5 in persistent disease. Public clonotype sharing was higher in persistent than newly diagnosed patients.

The CDR3 is 15 residues long. Trimming pared 6 bases from V and 3 bases from J, leaving 17 bases between. Time point here: persistent/refractory GD, antithyroid drugs over 5 years with positive TRAb. PBMC-derived RNA was used for the TCR library. In this cohort, patients came from an endocrinology department located in Xi'an, China. Arm-PCR of CDR3 regions and iRepertoire HTBI primers were used to build TCR beta libraries. TCRdb itself ran the multiplex PCR reads through MiXCR, one entry per CDR3 protein. The data show 400,000 to 500,000 distinct CDR3 sequences, with 20% to 25% seen just once and roughly an eighth held by the top ten. This clonotype was counted many times. What it recognizes is unknown.

The V gene is TRBV12-3 or TRBV12-4, the J gene TRBJ1-1; tentatively, D is TRBD1 (6 bases). This TCR derives from a female donor with Graves disease. The source material was peripheral blood mononuclear cells (PBMCs), sampled when the disease was refractory, from a patient treated with antithyroid drugs. CDR3 DNA: TGTGCCAGCAGCCGTACAGGGAGGTCTGACACTGAAGCTTTCTTT. Amino acid sequence: CASSRTGRSDTEAFF.